This T cell receptor beta chain was recorded in a study of blood T cell repertoires in COVID-19. TCRdb's table, derived via immunoSEQ multiplex PCR, lists solely in-frame clones and lacks some. The data contain approximately 76,000 clones, 70% to 90% of them singletons. V gave up 8 bases and J gave up 1 base; unmatched junction bases: 2. The CDR3 totals 14 residues. The germline V gene encodes CDR1 SNHLY and CDR2 FYNNEI. The clonotype was recovered from a man younger than 40 with acute or convalescent COVID-19. The sample comprised peripheral blood. The chain carries TRBV2 and TRBJ2-2; 9 bases line up with TRBD2. The CDR3 bases are TGTGCCAGCTGTAGCGGGGGGAACACCGGGGAGCTGTTTTTT. This codes for CASCSGGNTGELFF. Full variable domain (remainder filled in from reference TRBV2 and TRBJ2-2): EPEVTQTPSHQVTQMGQEVILRCVPISNHLYFYWYRQILGQKVEFLVSFYNNEISEKSEIFDDQFSVERPDGSNFTLKIRSTKLEDSAMYFCASCSGGNTGELFFGEGSRLTVL.